Below, 3 T cell receptor beta chains from the same sample are listed, as sequenced in a study of Ad26.COV2.S vaccination and SARS-CoV-2 variants. As to treatment: 19 received Ad26.COV2.S at low or high dose, single or two shots; roughly five received placebo; per-sample allocation not given. Samples analyzed were those drawn on day 63 after the first vaccine or placebo injection. The protocol was immunoSEQ multiplex PCR, while the TCRdb copy is restricted to in-frame clones and leaves out a portion. The sample shows 200,000 to 300,000 clones, roughly 90% of them seen only once. Sequencing was performed on peripheral blood, taken in a trial of Ad26.COV2.S vaccine versus placebo. These receptors came from a person aged 18-65 years who received the Ad26.COV2.S COVID-19 vaccine or a placebo.

This chain uses TRBV2 with TRBJ2-2; D is unresolved. With 6 bases removed from V and 4 bases from J, the gap between germline ends came to 9 bases. The CDR3 length is 13 residues. Germline values: CDR1 SNHLY, CDR2 FYNNEI. The CDR3 bases are TGTGCCAGCAGCTCGCGGAGCACCGGGGAGCTGTTTTTT. Its translation is CASSSRSTGELFF.

V usage is TRBV2 and J usage is TRBJ1-4; 7 bases map to TRBD1. Trimming removed 6 bases from V and 6 bases from J; junction bases left unmatched: 4. Germline CDR1 and CDR2: SNHLY and FYNNEI. The CDR3 spans 13 residues. The DNA for the CDR3 is TGTGCCAGCAGCCGGGACAGCTATGAAAAACTGTTTTTT. Protein sequence: CASSRDSYEKLFF.

The chain links TRBV7-9 to TRBJ1-5; 11 bases are shared with TRBD1. V shed 5 bases, J shed 7 bases, and the junction held 7 bases outside the gene matches. CDR3 length: 15 residues. Germline-derived CDR1 and CDR2 are SEHNR and FQNEAQ (reference sequence). The CDR3 loop is CASSAGQGAGQPQHF. The CDR3 DNA reads as TGTGCCAGCAGCGCAGGACAGGGGGCAGGACAGCCCCAGCATTTT.